The 16 T cell receptor beta chains in this list originate from one sample, sequenced in a study of T cell responses to AZD1222 COVID-19 vaccine. TCRdb's table, derived via immunoSEQ multiplex PCR, lists solely in-frame clones and lacks some. The sample lists 90,000 to 130,000 clones, 80% to 90% occurring once. The sample here was peripheral blood, taken 28 days after the second AZD1222 dose. These receptors came from an adult who received the AZD1222 COVID-19 vaccine.

The CDR3 nucleotides read TGTGCCAGCAGCTTAGATGGGGGAATCCTTAACTATGGCTACACCTTC. Encoded protein: CASSLDGGILNYGYTF. J is TRBJ1-2 and V is TRBV7-2, with a possible D match to TRBD1 (5 bases). The V gene's germline CDR1 is SGHTA and CDR2 FQGNSA. Trimming stripped 1 base from V and 1 base from J, with 13 bases between. The CDR3 runs to 16 residues.

The rearrangement links TRBV5-1 to TRBJ1-2, with D possibly TRBD1 on 5 matching bases. The CDR3 loop spans 13 amino acids. Germline CDR1 reads SGHRS; CDR2 reads YFSETQ. V was shortened by 2 bases and J by 5 bases, with 10 bases between the two germline ends. Here the CDR3 DNA reads TGCGCCAGCAGCTTAGACAGACAGTATGGCTACACCTTC. Amino acid sequence: CASSLDRQYGYTF.

This chain links TRBV2 with TRBJ1-6; D uncertain. Germline V gene sequence: CDR1 SNHLY, CDR2 FYNNEI. The CDR3 loop spans 16 amino acids. Trimming took off 7 bases at V and 9 bases at J, with 22 bases between the two ends. Here the CDR3 DNA reads TGTGCCAGCACAAGTGGGGTAAGCCAGAGGACTTCACCCCTCCACTTT. Protein sequence: CASTSGVSQRTSPLHF. Together with reference TRBV2 and TRBJ1-6, the CDR3 gives the full variable domain: EPEVTQTPSHQVTQMGQEVILRCVPISNHLYFYWYRQILGQKVEFLVSFYNNEISEKSEIFDDQFSVERPDGSNFTLKIRSTKLEDSAMYFCASTSGVSQRTSPLHFGNGTRLTVT.

This chain joins TRBV19 and TRBJ2-1; TRBD1 aligns across 10 bases. V lost 5 bases and J lost 0; bases outside the gene matches: 22. The CDR3 is 22 amino acids. Per germline, CDR1 LNHDA and CDR2 SQIVND (reference sequence). The CDR3 DNA follows: TGTGCCAGTAGTCGATCCTATGGACAGGGGGGTGTGTCCCCTAGCTCCTACAATGAGCAGTTCTTC. Translated: CASSRSYGQGGVSPSSYNEQFF.

This rearrangement joins TRBV28 to TRBJ1-3; the D is unclear. The V gene's germline CDR1 is MDHEN and CDR2 SYDVKM. The length of the CDR3 is 14 residues. The V end was cut by 2 bases, the J end by 2 bases, with 7 bases between. CDR3 in DNA: TGTGCCAGCAGTTTAACACCTCCTGGAAACACCATATATTTT. As protein: CASSLTPPGNTIYF. The whole variable domain, remainder taken from reference TRBV28 and TRBJ1-3, is DVKVTQSSRYLVKRTGEKVFLECVQDMDHENMFWYRQDPGLGLRLIYFSYDVKMKEKGDIPEGYSVSREKKERFSLILESASTNQTSMYLCASSLTPPGNTIYFGEGSWLTVV.

The chain recombines TRBV30 with TRBJ1-6; 9 bases align to TRBD1. The CDR3 runs to 15 residues. The junction had 9 bases not matched to a gene; V was cut back by 3 bases and J by 9 bases. Germline CDR1 is GTSNPN and CDR2 is SVGIG (reference sequence). The CDR3 spells CAWSFGQGPVSPLHF. CDR3 coding DNA: TGTGCCTGGAGCTTCGGACAGGGGCCTGTTTCACCCCTCCACTTT.

For this clone: The junction does not match germline at one end; this may be a read error. The chain combines TRBV7-7 with TRBJ2-1; D not resolved. Germline V gene data show CDR1 as SSHAT and CDR2 as FNYEAQ (reference sequence). The CDR3 has 15 residues. The CDR3 coding sequence is TGTGCTAGCAGCTCCCCTGCTTTAGGCGACAATGAGCAGTTCTTC. It yields the protein CASSSPALGDNEQFF.

The rearrangement uses TRBV27 and TRBJ1-2; D perhaps matches TRBD1 (5 bases). Trimming stripped 7 bases from V and 4 bases from J, with 16 bases between. In germline, CDR1 is MNHEY, CDR2 SMNVEV (reference sequence). The length of the CDR3 is 14 residues. DNA for the CDR3: TGTGCCAGCACAAACGGGGCTAGCCCCTATGGCTACACCTTC. This codes for CASTNGASPYGYTF.

The chain joins TRBV2 to TRBJ1-2; weak D call: TRBD1 (5 bases). This CDR3 region has 14 residues. Trimming removed 7 bases from V and 4 bases from J, with 16 bases in between. Germline lookup yields CDR1 SNHLY and CDR2 FYNNEI. CDR3 in amino acids: CASNRGMSLYGYTF. CDR3 nucleotide sequence: TGTGCCAGCAACCGGGGGATGAGCCTCTATGGCTACACCTTC.

The chain employs TRBV12-3 or TRBV12-4 and TRBJ1-1; no clear D gene. The CDR3 extends over 12 amino acids. Trimming left V 1 base short and J 11 bases short, with 11 bases between. In nucleotides, the CDR3 is TGTGCCAGCAGTTTAGTCGTGGGTTGGGCTTTCTTT. Its protein product is CASSLVVGWAFF.

The chain joins TRBV11-2 to TRBJ2-5; D is perhaps TRBD1 (5 bases). The CDR3 contains 14 residues. Germline assignment: CDR1 SGHAT and CDR2 FQNNGV. Between the trimmed V and J ends, which lost 6 bases and 6 bases, there was a span of 17 bases. CDR3 loop: CASSPQGSMQTQYF. CDR3 DNA sequence: TGTGCCAGCAGTCCCCAGGGCTCGATGCAGACCCAGTACTTC.

The CDR3 sequence is CASSQDSRTDTQYF. In DNA form, the CDR3 reads TGTGCCAGCAGCCAAGATAGCCGGACAGATACGCAGTATTTT. The chain employs TRBV4-2 and TRBJ2-3; D is uncertain. The V gene lost 0 bases and the J gene lost 3 bases, with 7 bases spanning the gap. The CDR3 is made up of 14 amino acids. In germline, CDR1 is LGHNA, CDR2 YNFKEQ.

This clone came up once. The chain uses TRBV12-3 or TRBV12-4 and TRBJ2-7; D is undetermined. The CDR3 has 12 residues. Deletions cut 4 bases from V and 2 bases from J, with 6 bases between. CDR3 in amino acids: CASSSLAYEQYF. The DNA for the CDR3 is TGTGCCAGCAGTTCATTAGCCTACGAGCAGTACTTC.

The chain has TRBV7-9 and TRBJ2-5; D may be TRBD2 (5 bases). Looked up from germline, CDR1 is SEHNR and CDR2 is FQNEAQ (reference sequence). There are 15 residues in the CDR3. Trimming removed 4 bases from V and 5 bases from J, with 17 bases in between. The CDR3 bases are TGTGCCAGCAGCTCTTTAGTGGGAGAAGGGGAGACCCAGTACTTC. This encodes CASSSLVGEGETQYF. Variable domain in full (rest from reference TRBV7-9 and TRBJ2-5): DTGVSQNPRHKITKRGQNVTFRCDPISEHNRLYWYRQTLGQGPEFLTYFQNEAQLEKSRLLSDRFSAERPKGSFSTLEIQRTEQGDSAMYLCASSSLVGEGETQYFGPGTRLLVL.

This chain uses TRBV6-4 with TRBJ2-1; 9 bases match TRBD2. The CDR3 runs to 15 residues. V dropped 0 bases and J dropped 7; count of bases not matched to a gene: 4. Looked up from germline, CDR1 is MRHNA and CDR2 is SNTAGT. CDR3 protein: CASSDSGLAGNEQFF. DNA of the CDR3: TGTGCCAGCAGTGACTCCGGGCTAGCGGGGAATGAGCAGTTCTTC.

This chain joins TRBV6-6 and TRBJ2-3; TRBD2 matches 7 bases. Germline lookup yields CDR1 MNHNY and CDR2 SVGAGI (reference sequence). The CDR3 is 16 residues long. V trimming: 2 bases; J trimming: 1 base; junction bases outside the gene matches: 6. CDR3 nucleotide sequence: TGTGCCAGCAGTTACGCTATGGCGGGGGGCACAGATACGCAGTATTTT. Its protein product is CASSYAMAGGTDTQYF.